These 32 T cell receptor beta chains were sequenced from one sample in a study of T cell responses to AZD1222 COVID-19 vaccine. The assay was immunoSEQ multiplex PCR, and TCRdb's table has in-frame clones only and misses some. The sample has just under 95,000 clones; under 95% are singletons. The sequencing used peripheral blood, collected on day 0 of AZD1222 vaccination. The receptors were sampled from an adult in good health.

The genes are TRBV19 and TRBJ1-4, with 10 bases fitting TRBD1. Germline values: CDR1 LNHDA, CDR2 SQIVND (reference sequence). V shed 9 bases and J 5 bases; nucleotides not matched to a gene: 3. This CDR3 contains 13 residues. CDR3 residues: CASTGQGNEKLFF. The DNA for the CDR3 is TGTGCCAGCACGGGACAGGGGAATGAAAAACTGTTTTTT.

The rearrangement uses TRBV24-1 and TRBJ1-1; the D gene is possibly TRBD1 (6 bases). Deletions cut 2 bases from V and 4 bases from J, with 13 bases between. This CDR3 has 15 amino acids. CDR1 is KGHDR and CDR2 is SFDVKD in the germline V gene. CDR3 bases: TGTGCCACCAGTGATTCTCGGGGGGCTGGCACTGAAGCTTTCTTT. Protein: CATSDSRGAGTEAFF.

The CDR3 region has the DNA TGTGCCAGCAGTTACAGTGTGAAGGGTGAGCAGTTCTTC. Amino acid sequence: CASSYSVKGEQFF. The rearrangement joins TRBV6-7 to TRBJ2-1; no clear D. TRBV6-7 is classed as an ORF, of uncertain function. Trimming took 2 bases from V and 9 from J, leaving 11 bases between them. CDR3 length: 13 residues.

The chain recombines TRBV18 with TRBJ1-6; the D is unclear. The CDR3 consists of 15 residues. Per the germline V gene, CDR1 is KGHSH and CDR2 is LQKENI. V lost 3 bases to trimming and J lost 0 bases, with 6 bases between them. In DNA, the CDR3 is TGTGCCAGCTCACCGTCTAGCTCCTATAATTCACCCCTCCACTTT. As protein: CASSPSSSYNSPLHF.

CDR3 DNA sequence: TGTGCCACCTTAACGGGGGCTGAAGCTTTCTTT. It is translated as CATLTGAEAFF. The V call is TRBV12-3 or TRBV12-4, the J call TRBJ1-1, with TRBD1 as a possible D gene (5 bases). V was pared by 10 bases and J by 6 bases, with 12 bases between. The CDR3 consists of 11 residues.

This clone was detected only once. V gene TRBV6-5 combines with J gene TRBJ1-2, with 8 bases identical to TRBD1. CDR3 length: 13 amino acids. V dropped 6 bases and J dropped 12; count of bases not matched to a gene: 12. CDR1 and CDR2 (germline): MNHEY, SVGAGI. The DNA of the CDR3 is TGTGCCAGCAGCCTTCGACAGGGGTTGGGCCACACCTTC. This sequence encodes CASSLRQGLGHTF.

The chain combines TRBV28 with TRBJ1-5; D is undetermined. Deletions cut 7 bases from V and 4 bases from J, with 17 bases between. This CDR3 region has 15 residues. Germline CDR1 is MDHEN and CDR2 is SYDVKM. The CDR3 sequence: CASIPTSGWNQPQHF. DNA of the CDR3: TGTGCCAGCATCCCTACGTCCGGGTGGAATCAGCCCCAGCATTTT.

This chain uses TRBV7-3 with TRBJ2-2; no firm D call. V shed 1 base and J shed 1 base, with 7 bases lying between them. CDR1 SGHTA and CDR2 FQGTGA come from the germline V gene. The CDR3 is 15 amino acids. CDR3 nucleotide sequence: TGTGCCAGCAGCTTAATGTCAGGGAACACCGGGGAGCTGTTTTTT. This gives the protein CASSLMSGNTGELFF.

This clone was picked up one time. The rearrangement uses TRBV6-5 and TRBJ1-2; possible D gene TRBD1, 6 bases. With 8 bases removed from V and 9 bases from J, the gap between germline ends came to 19 bases. The CDR3 is 13 residues long. Germline assignment: CDR1 MNHEY and CDR2 SVGAGI. Here the CDR3 DNA reads TGTGCCAGCGCCCGGGGGCGGTTTTATAGCTACACCTTC. Residues: CASARGRFYSYTF.

This sequence joins TRBV6-5 and TRBJ2-7, with D maybe TRBD2 (6 bases). The CDR3 totals 13 residues. The ends were cut back, 4 bases at V and 4 bases at J, with 11 bases in the middle. CDR1 is MNHEY and CDR2 is SVGAGI in the germline V gene. The CDR3 region is CASSSPGRYEQYF. The CDR3 DNA sequence: TGTGCCAGCAGTTCTCCAGGGAGGTACGAGCAGTACTTC.

The chain links TRBV9 to TRBJ2-1; 13 nucleotides agree with TRBD2. Germline V gene sequence: CDR1 SGDLS, CDR2 YYNGEE. CDR3 size: 15 residues. The V and J ends lost 4 bases and 10 bases, in that order; junction bases with no gene match: 8. The CDR3 spells CASSLRLAGGGEQFF. The CDR3 nucleotides read TGTGCCAGCAGCCTACGACTAGCGGGGGGCGGGGAGCAGTTCTTC.

This clone has a single count. This chain joins TRBV28 and TRBJ2-7, with 8 bases identical to TRBD1. CDR3 length: 15 residues. Germline lookup yields CDR1 MDHEN and CDR2 SYDVKM. Trimming at V came to 5 bases and at J to 0 bases, leaving 6 bases not matched to a gene. CDR3 sequence: CASSGGQANSYEQYF. CDR3 sequence (DNA): TGTGCCAGCAGTGGGGGACAGGCTAACTCCTACGAGCAGTACTTC. Filled out from reference TRBV28 and TRBJ2-7, the complete variable domain reads DVKVTQSSRYLVKRTGEKVFLECVQDMDHENMFWYRQDPGLGLRLIYFSYDVKMKEKGDIPEGYSVSREKKERFSLILESASTNQTSMYLCASSGGQANSYEQYFGPGTRLTVT.

This sequence joins TRBV28 and TRBJ1-3, with a weak D call TRBD1 (6 bases). This CDR3 spans 15 amino acids. V was cut by 1 base and J by 7 bases, with 14 bases left in between. CDR1 MDHEN and CDR2 SYDVKM come from the germline V gene. CDR3 sequence reads: CASSLSQGFRNTIYF. The CDR3 nucleotides read TGTGCCAGCAGTTTATCCCAGGGGTTTAGGAACACCATATATTTT.

V usage is TRBV5-4 and J usage is TRBJ2-7; D remains ambiguous. CDR3 length: 14 residues. The germline V and J ends were trimmed by 1 base and 0 bases, with 8 bases remaining between them. Germline values: CDR1 SGHNT, CDR2 YYREEE (reference sequence). In DNA form, the CDR3 reads TGTGCCAGCAGCTTGTTCCAAAGCTCCTACGAGCAGTACTTC. Translation gives CASSLFQSSYEQYF.

This clone showed up just a few times. This sequence joins TRBV9 and TRBJ1-5; the D gene is possibly TRBD1 (6 bases). Between the trimmed V and J ends, which lost 4 bases and 2 bases, there was a span of 19 bases. Looked up from germline, CDR1 is SGDLS and CDR2 is YYNGEE. The CDR3 has 17 amino acids. CDR3 residues: CASSPSGGGFGNQPQHF. CDR3 bases: TGTGCCAGCAGCCCGTCCGGGGGCGGGTTTGGCAATCAGCCCCAGCATTTT.

CDR3 bases: TGTGCCAGCAGCAGGTCGGGCACTGAAGCTTTCTTT. Its protein is CASSRSGTEAFF. This chain joins TRBV6-2 or TRBV6-3 and TRBJ1-1; no reliable D call. Deletions cut 6 bases from V and 4 bases from J, with 9 bases between. This CDR3 is built from 12 residues. The germline V gene encodes CDR1 MNHEY and CDR2 SVGEGT.

V gene TRBV27 combines with J gene TRBJ1-5, with unresolved D. The V end lost 4 bases, the J end lost 1 base, and 8 bases lay between the germline ends. The CDR3 is 14 residues long. In germline, CDR1 is MNHEY, CDR2 SMNVEV (reference sequence). CDR3 sequence (DNA): TGTGCCAGCAGTTGGCGAAACAGCAATCAGCCCCAGCATTTT. As protein: CASSWRNSNQPQHF.

V is TRBV10-3 and J is TRBJ1-1; no clear D gene. The CDR3 consists of 16 residues. V gave up 5 bases and J gave up 6 bases, with 22 bases separating them. The germline gives CDR1 ENHRY, CDR2 SYGVKD. The CDR3 protein is CAISPREGLGGAEAFF. The CDR3, as DNA: TGTGCCATCAGTCCGAGGGAGGGTCTCGGAGGCGCTGAAGCTTTCTTT.

The V call is TRBV7-8, the J call TRBJ2-7, with D maybe TRBD2 (6 bases). The germline CDR1 and CDR2 sequences are SGHVS and FQNEAQ. The germline V and J ends were trimmed by 1 base and 3 bases, with 16 bases remaining between them. This CDR3 has 16 residues. CDR3 DNA: TGTGCCAGCAGCTTAGGAGGACTATTATCCCGCTACGAGCAGTACTTC. It specifies CASSLGGLLSRYEQYF.

This rearrangement joins TRBV3-1 (or the pseudogene TRBV3-2) to TRBJ1-6, with 7 bases fitting TRBD1. Germline loops: CDR1 LGHDT, CDR2 YNNKEL (reference sequence). V was clipped by 5 bases and J by 0 bases; unmatched bases: 7. The CDR3 is 17 residues long. The CDR3 spells CASSGSDRSSYNSPLHF. CDR3 nucleotide sequence: TGTGCCAGCAGCGGCTCGGACAGGAGCTCCTATAATTCACCCCTCCACTTT.

The gene calls are TRBV6-6 and TRBJ2-1, with 8 positions matching TRBD2. The V gene end was trimmed by 5 bases and the J gene end by 0 bases; junction bases not matched to a gene: 6. CDR1 and CDR2 (germline): MNHNY, SVGAGI (reference sequence). CDR3 length: 16 residues. DNA of the CDR3: TGTGCCAGCAGTATTGCGGGGGGTAGCTCCTACAATGAGCAGTTCTTC. Translating it yields CASSIAGGSSYNEQFF.

The gene calls are TRBV6-2 or TRBV6-3 and TRBJ1-5; D is unclear. V lost 4 bases and J lost 10, with 11 bases in between. Germline V gives CDR1 MNHEY, CDR2 SVGEGT. The CDR3 is 12 amino acids. In nucleotides, the CDR3 is TGTGCCAGCAGTTCACCAACTCGTCCCCAGCATTTT. Residues: CASSSPTRPQHF.

The chain has TRBV19 and TRBJ1-2; TRBD1 aligns across 9 bases. Looked up from germline, CDR1 is LNHDA and CDR2 is SQIVND (reference sequence). The CDR3 consists of 11 residues. The CDR3 sequence: CAIQGATGYTF. The CDR3 nucleotides are TGTGCTATACAGGGGGCAACGGGCTACACCTTC.

This chain's CDR3 is CASSQGQAPQPQHF. The CDR3 bases are TGTGCCAGCAGCCAGGGACAGGCGCCTCAGCCCCAGCATTTT. The chain links TRBV2 to TRBJ1-5, with 8 bases that match TRBD1. Trimming removed 6 bases from V and 6 bases from J; junction bases left unmatched: 7. The germline V gene has CDR1 SNHLY and CDR2 FYNNEI. The CDR3 is 14 amino acids.

This chain connects TRBV7-6 to TRBJ2-2; D unresolved. Per germline, CDR1 SGHVS and CDR2 FNYEAQ. The length of the CDR3 is 13 residues. V was cut by 1 base and J by 4 bases, with 4 bases left in between. CDR3 in DNA: TGTGCCAGCAGCTTAGGCATCACCGGGGAGCTGTTTTTT. Translating it yields CASSLGITGELFF.

The V call is TRBV4-3, the J call TRBJ2-1, with D unresolved. The germline V gene has CDR1 LGHNA and CDR2 YSLEER. V was clipped by 4 bases and J by 5 bases, with 12 bases between them. The CDR3 sequence is 14 residues long. CDR3 sequence: CASSLFPLDNEQFF. The CDR3 DNA follows: TGCGCCAGCAGCCTGTTCCCTTTAGACAATGAGCAGTTCTTC.

In its sample, this clone was seen once. The gene calls are TRBV29-1 and TRBJ1-1, with no clear D. V lost 0 bases and J lost 4, with 9 bases in between. CDR3 length: 13 amino acids. From germline, CDR1 is SQVTM and CDR2 ANQGSEA. CDR3 sequence (DNA): TGCAGCGTTGAAGATTCGTTGCTCACTGAAGCTTTCTTT. Protein sequence: CSVEDSLLTEAFF. Filled out from reference TRBV29-1 and TRBJ1-1, the complete variable domain reads SAVISQKPSRDICQRGTSLTIQCQVDSQVTMMFWYRQQPGQSLTLIATANQGSEATYESGFVIDKFPISRPNLTFSTLTVSNMSPEDSSIYLCSVEDSLLTEAFFGQGTRLTVV.

The chain employs TRBV18 and TRBJ2-7; D is perhaps TRBD2 (6 bases). V was pared by 3 bases and J by 6 bases, with 24 bases between. This CDR3 region has 17 residues. CDR1 KGHSH and CDR2 LQKENI come from the germline V gene. CDR3 sequence reads: CASSPYMRGGGTSEQYF. The CDR3 coding sequence is TGTGCCAGCTCACCGTACATGAGGGGAGGAGGAACGTCCGAGCAGTACTTC.

This chain connects TRBV27 to TRBJ1-2; no clear D gene. The CDR3 is 13 residues long. Germline V gives CDR1 MNHEY, CDR2 SMNVEV (reference sequence). The V gene lost 4 bases and the J gene lost 2 bases, with 8 bases spanning the gap. CDR3 amino acids: CASSSLGNYGYTF. CDR3 nucleotide sequence: TGTGCCAGCAGTTCGCTTGGGAACTATGGCTACACCTTC.

The gene calls are TRBV4-1 and TRBJ1-3; 10 nucleotides align to TRBD1. Germline V gene sequence: CDR1 MGHRA, CDR2 YSYEKL. J gave up 0 bases and V 4 bases, and 3 bases lay outside the gene matches. CDR3 length: 16 residues. CDR3 amino acids: CASSLGQGNSGNTIYF. For the CDR3, the DNA is TGCGCCAGCAGCCTGGGACAGGGGAACTCTGGAAACACCATATATTTT.

V is TRBV19 and J is TRBJ2-2; 7 positions agree with TRBD1. CDR1 and CDR2 from the germline V gene are LNHDA and SQIVND (reference sequence). After removal of 9 bases from V and 0 bases from J, the junction contained 4 bases not matched to a gene. This CDR3 comprises 14 residues. The CDR3 spells CASRGTANTGELFF. The CDR3 nucleotides read TGTGCCAGCAGGGGGACAGCGAACACCGGGGAGCTGTTTTTT. The variable domain in full, completed from reference TRBV19 and TRBJ2-2, reads DGGITQSPKYLFRKEGQNVTLSCEQNLNHDAMYWYRQDPGQGLRLIYYSQIVNDFQKGDIAEGYSVSREKKESFPLTVTSAQKNPTAFYLCASRGTANTGELFFGEGSRLTVL.

The chain employs TRBV7-6 and TRBJ2-5; 8 nucleotides align to TRBD1. Germline trimming cut 1 base from V and 5 bases from J; bases unmatched to any gene: 6. Germline assignment: CDR1 SGHVS and CDR2 FNYEAQ. The CDR3 length is 15 residues. The DNA for the CDR3 is TGTGCCAGCAGCTTAGAGGGACAGGAAGGGGAGACCCAGTACTTC. Translated: CASSLEGQEGETQYF.